This T cell receptor (beta chain) was captured by sequencing in a study of cytomegalovirus exposure and HLA in healthy donors. Study summary: From donors who were HLA-typed, an early data release held approximately 84 million unique TCRs.

This clone has a handful of counts. Germline V lookup: CDR1 SGHKS, CDR2 YYEKEE (reference sequence). Trimming at V came to 4 bases and at J to 6 bases, leaving 9 bases not matched to a gene. This CDR3 region has 15 residues. In the PCR, 60 Vbeta and 13 Jbeta primers were used. The assay was immunoSEQ multiplex PCR, and TCRdb's table has in-frame clones only and misses some. The sample lists some 120,000 clones, around three quarters occurring once. The clonotype originates from a woman in her 40s in good health and CMV-seronegative. This sequence joins TRBV5-5 and TRBJ1-2; 10 nucleotides align to TRBD1. Sequencing was carried out using PBMCs. The CDR3, as DNA: TGTGCCAGCAGCAAGAGATGGACAGGGGGGAATGGCTACACCTTC. Translated, it gives CASSKRWTGGNGYTF.